This TCR beta chain originates from a study of regulatory T cells in long-lasting Graves disease. Specified time point: newly diagnosed GD, antithyroid drugs for less than 3 months. PBMCs provided the RNA from which the TCR library was made. The authors drew 8.5 to 9 milliliters of peripheral blood into EDTA tubes. The CDR3 is made up of 12 amino acids. CDR1 is SNHLY and CDR2 is FYNNEI in the germline V gene. J gave up 6 bases and V 6 bases, and 4 bases lay outside the gene matches. In the case of this clonotype: Its antigen is as yet unknown. A read error is the likely source, as a far larger clone sits one nucleotide away.

Study findings and constraints: Persistent patients shared more public clonotypes (around 2,500) than newly diagnosed patients (approximately 1,000). Persistent disease showed a preference for TRBV28, TRBJ1-2 and TRBJ2-5. Researchers examined only peripheral blood and not thyroid tissue.

HTBI primers from iRepertoire and Arm-PCR of CDR3 regions yielded the TCR beta libraries. TCRdb reprocessed the multiplex PCR reads with MiXCR, giving one entry per CDR3 protein. The repertoire holds approximately 270,000 distinct CDR3 sequences, with roughly 18% as singletons. These data also featured in a second study, about T cells in Graves' hyperthyroidism and ophthalmopathy.

The J gene is TRBJ2-7, the V gene TRBV2; 8 bases match TRBD2. Sequences were derived from peripheral blood mononuclear cells (PBMCs), sampled at new diagnosis, from a patient treated with antithyroid drugs. This receptor was taken from a woman aged 25 to 39 with Graves disease. The DNA of the CDR3 is TGTGCCAGCAGCCGAACTAGCGGCGAGCAGTACTTC. This sequence encodes CASSRTSGEQYF.